These 25 T cell receptor beta chains share one sample of origin, sequenced in a study of regulatory T cells in long-lasting Graves disease. Building the TCR beta libraries relied on iRepertoire HTBI primers, and CDR3 regions underwent Arm-PCR. TCRdb ran MiXCR on the multiplex PCR reads and lists one entry per CDR3 protein. The table has 550,000 or so distinct CDR3 sequences, more than 10% seen once. Documented time point: newly diagnosed GD, antithyroid drugs for less than 3 months. There was RNA extracted from PBMCs, and the TCR library was made from it. These data were likewise used in another study, on T cells in Graves' hyperthyroidism and ophthalmopathy.

Source: peripheral blood mononuclear cells (PBMCs), taken at new diagnosis, from a patient treated with antithyroid drugs. The receptors were gathered from a woman in her 30s with Graves disease.

This clonotype was observed many times. The gene calls are TRBV24-1 and TRBJ2-5, with D perhaps matching TRBD2 (6 bases). Trimming shortened V by 4 bases and J by 7 bases, and 15 bases separated the two germline ends. CDR1 is KGHDR and CDR2 is SFDVKD in the germline V gene. The CDR3 length is 14 residues. The CDR3 region has the DNA TGTGCCACCAGTGACGTCGGGACTGCCGGGACCCAGTACTTC. Amino acid sequence: CATSDVGTAGTQYF.

This clonotype was seen repeatedly, ten times or more. The chain joins TRBV7-2 to TRBJ2-5; tentative D call: TRBD2 (5 bases). The CDR3 is 11 residues long. The V end was cut by 8 bases, the J end by 11 bases, with 15 bases between. Germline CDR1 and CDR2: SGHTA and FQGNSA. As DNA, the CDR3 is TGTGCCAGCTCCCTTATGAGGGTTCAGTACTTC. Amino acid sequence: CASSLMRVQYF.

In its sample, this clonotype was seen many times. V and J are TRBV12-3 or TRBV12-4 and TRBJ2-2; TRBD1 agrees at 11 bases. Unmatched junction bases numbered 4, after V lost 7 bases and J lost 6 bases. This CDR3 spans 14 amino acids. CDR3: CASTGTGGAGELFF. The CDR3 DNA is TGTGCCAGCACCGGGACAGGGGGAGCCGGGGAGCTGTTTTTT.

This clonotype has more than one count but fewer than ten. The gene calls are TRBV15 and TRBJ1-2, with D hard to call. The CDR3 runs 13 residues. Trimming stripped 0 bases from V and 5 bases from J, with 7 bases between. Germline V gene sequence: CDR1 LNHNV, CDR2 YYDKDF (reference sequence). The CDR3 region has the DNA TGTGCCACCAGCAGAGATCTCGGGTATGGCTACACCTTC. It translates to CATSRDLGYGYTF.

This clonotype was picked up many times. J is TRBJ2-1 and V is TRBV9; D assignment may be TRBD1 or TRBD2 (5 bases each). This CDR3 region has 17 residues. The V end lost 4 bases, the J end lost 7 bases, and 24 bases lay between the germline ends. The germline V gene encodes CDR1 SGDLS and CDR2 YYNGEE. The DNA of the CDR3 is TGTGCCAGCAGCCCCGACCTCCGGGGCGTCCTCTCGAATGAGCAGTTCTTC. Translating it yields CASSPDLRGVLSNEQFF. The variable domain in full, completed from reference TRBV9 and TRBJ2-1, reads DSGVTQTPKHLITATGQRVTLRCSPRSGDLSVYWYQQSLDQGLQFLIQYYNGEERAKGNILERFSAQQFPDLHSELNLSSLELGDSALYFCASSPDLRGVLSNEQFFGPGTRLTVL.

This clonotype was counted between two and nine times. The chain uses TRBV6-1 and TRBJ2-5, with D possibly TRBD2 on 6 matching bases. V lost 4 bases and J lost 1, with 19 bases in between. The CDR3 loop spans 17 amino acids. The germline gives CDR1 MNHNS, CDR2 SASEGT. The chain's CDR3 is CASSGRLVWAIQETQYF. The CDR3 DNA reads TGTGCCAGCAGTGGGCGACTAGTATGGGCCATCCAAGAGACCCAGTACTTC.

This clonotype was counted ten times or more. This chain's CDR3 is CASKSSGRRNTGELFF. For the CDR3, the DNA is TGTGCCAGCAAAAGCAGCGGGAGAAGAAACACCGGGGAGCTGTTTTTT. The rearrangement joins TRBV6-2 or TRBV6-3 to TRBJ2-2, with 8 bases that match TRBD2. CDR1 and CDR2 (germline): MNHEY, SVGEGT. The J segment lost 2 bases and the V segment lost 7 bases, leaving 9 bases of the junction unmatched. The length of the CDR3 is 16 residues.

In its sample, this clonotype was seen a few times. The chain couples TRBV10-3 to TRBJ2-7, with D perhaps matching TRBD2 (6 bases). Germline values: CDR1 ENHRY, CDR2 SYGVKD. The CDR3 is 14 amino acids. V was clipped by 3 bases and J by 1 base, with 10 bases between them. For the CDR3, the DNA is TGTGCCATCAGTGAACCGGGACTTTCCTACGAGCAGTACTTC. Encoded protein: CAISEPGLSYEQYF.

In its sample, this clonotype was seen many times. The chain couples TRBV29-1 to TRBJ1-6, with D possibly TRBD1 on 5 matching bases. V shed 2 bases and J shed 9 bases, with 11 bases lying between them. The CDR3 length is 13 residues. Germline CDR1 reads SQVTM; CDR2 reads ANQGSEA. In DNA form, the CDR3 reads TGCAGCGTTGAAATGGGGACTGGTTCACCCCTCCACTTT. As protein: CSVEMGTGSPLHF.

This chain joins TRBV30 and TRBJ1-1; D is unclear. Trimming took off 4 bases at V and 0 bases at J, with 9 bases between the two ends. This CDR3 comprises 13 residues. Per germline, CDR1 GTSNPN and CDR2 SVGIG (reference sequence). CDR3 coding DNA: TGTGCCTGGAATCGGATAATGAACACTGAAGCTTTCTTT. Amino acid sequence: CAWNRIMNTEAFF.

Ten or more counts support this clonotype. V gene TRBV28 combines with J gene TRBJ2-7; 10 positions match TRBD2. The CDR3 runs 16 residues. From germline, CDR1 is MDHEN and CDR2 SYDVKM. J lost 2 bases, V lost 5 bases, and 9 bases had no gene match. The CDR3 DNA sequence: TGTGCCAGCAGTACAAAAAAGCGGGAGGGCCCCTACGAGCAGTACTTC. Translated: CASSTKKREGPYEQYF.

The J gene is TRBJ2-5, the V gene TRBV10-1, with TRBD2 as a possible D gene (6 bases). There are 15 residues in the CDR3. Trimming pared 0 bases from V and 2 bases from J, leaving 10 bases between. Germline CDR1 reads WNHNN; CDR2 reads SYGVQD (reference sequence). CDR3 sequence reads: CASSESGGGQETQYF. CDR3 in DNA: TGCGCCAGCAGTGAGTCGGGAGGTGGGCAAGAGACCCAGTACTTC.

The sample holds a few counts of this clonotype. The V gene is TRBV30, the J gene TRBJ2-1; 8 bases match TRBD1. Germline assignment: CDR1 GTSNPN and CDR2 SVGIG (reference sequence). The CDR3 is made up of 16 amino acids. After removal of 3 bases from V and 4 bases from J, the junction contained 11 bases not matched to a gene. CDR3 bases: TGTGCCTGGAGCGAGGACAGGGCTAATTTTTACAATGAGCAGTTCTTC. Amino acid sequence: CAWSEDRANFYNEQFF. The variable domain in full, completed from reference TRBV30 and TRBJ2-1, reads SQTIHQWPATLVQPVGSPLSLECTVEGTSNPNLYWYRQAAGRGLQLLFYSVGIGQISSEVPQNLSASRPQDRQFILSSKKLLLSDSGFYLCAWSEDRANFYNEQFFGPGTRLTVL.

The CDR3 reads CASGLTPYGANVLTF. In DNA, the CDR3 is TGTGCCAGCGGCCTGACCCCTTATGGGGCCAACGTCCTGACTTTC. The chain combines TRBV7-9 with TRBJ2-6; D remains ambiguous. CDR1 is SEHNR, CDR2 FQNEAQ, per germline (reference sequence). V lost 8 bases, J lost 3 bases, and 14 bases lay in between. The CDR3 runs to 15 residues.

Worth noting for this clonotype: It is likely a read error, because the conserved phenylalanine at the end of the CDR3 is missing. The gene calls are TRBV11-1 and TRBJ2-3; possible D gene TRBD2, 5 bases. The CDR3 runs 14 residues. CDR1 and CDR2 (germline): SGHAT, FQDESV (reference sequence). Trimming pared 3 bases from V and 1 base from J, leaving 8 bases between. The CDR3 DNA reads TGTGCCAGCAGCTTTTCGCGGGGCACAGATACGCAGTATCTT. Translation gives CASSFSRGTDTQYL.

This clonotype was counted at least ten times. The junction does not match germline at one end; this may be a read error. The chain employs TRBV12-3 or TRBV12-4 and TRBJ2-7; 8 nucleotides match TRBD2. This CDR3 spans 15 amino acids. CDR3 coding DNA: TGTGCCAGCAGTGTAGCGGGATGGGGGTCCTACGAGCAGTACTTC. Translating gives CASSVAGWGSYEQYF.

This clonotype was detected a few times. The chain has TRBV4-1 and TRBJ2-5, with unresolved D. Trimming took 0 bases from V and 1 from J, leaving 9 bases between them. The CDR3 loop spans 15 amino acids. Germline V gives CDR1 MGHRA, CDR2 YSYEKL. For the CDR3, the DNA is TGCGCCAGCAGCCAAGATCCCCAGCCCCAAGAGACCCAGTACTTC. This encodes CASSQDPQPQETQYF.

The chain recombines TRBV5-1 with TRBJ1-1; D is unclear. The CDR3 is made up of 13 amino acids. The germline V and J ends were trimmed by 1 base and 4 bases, with 8 bases remaining between them. Germline V CDR1 and CDR2: SGHRS, YFSETQ. The CDR3 sequence is CASSLIAGTEAFF. DNA of the CDR3: TGCGCCAGCAGCTTGATTGCAGGCACTGAAGCTTTCTTT.

The V call is TRBV4-1, the J call TRBJ2-2; the D gene is possibly TRBD2 (5 bases). V shed 1 base and J shed 7 bases, with 28 bases lying between them. The CDR3 has 20 residues. Germline V CDR1 and CDR2: MGHRA, YSYEKL. The CDR3 DNA is TGCGCCAGCAGCCAAGGACGCCCCAAAACGAGGGCCATCGGGGTCGGGGAGCTGTTTTTT. Translating it yields CASSQGRPKTRAIGVGELFF.

This clonotype was counted ten times or more. The chain carries TRBV2 and TRBJ2-4; D is undetermined. V was pared by 3 bases and J by 2 bases, with 8 bases between. The CDR3 is made up of 14 amino acids. Germline V gene sequence: CDR1 SNHLY, CDR2 FYNNEI. CDR3 loop: CASSDGVPKNIQYF. The CDR3 DNA reads TGTGCCAGCAGTGATGGAGTTCCCAAAAACATTCAGTACTTC.

This clonotype was detected many times. The CDR3 protein is CASSETFVQETQYF. CDR3 DNA: TGTGCCAGCAGTGAAACATTCGTTCAAGAGACCCAGTACTTC. The gene calls are TRBV2 and TRBJ2-5; D is undetermined. Trimming left V 2 bases short and J 2 bases short, with 9 bases between. There are 14 residues in the CDR3. Germline loops: CDR1 SNHLY, CDR2 FYNNEI. Full variable domain (outside the CDR3, taken from reference TRBV2 and TRBJ2-5): EPEVTQTPSHQVTQMGQEVILRCVPISNHLYFYWYRQILGQKVEFLVSFYNNEISEKSEIFDDQFSVERPDGSNFTLKIRSTKLEDSAMYFCASSETFVQETQYFGPGTRLLVL.

This clonotype was observed many times. The chain is built from TRBV19 and TRBJ2-5, with D tentatively TRBD2 (5 bases). Germline loops: CDR1 LNHDA, CDR2 SQIVND (reference sequence). The CDR3 totals 17 residues. Between the trimmed V and J ends, which lost 7 bases and 0 bases, there was a span of 21 bases. The CDR3 bases are TGTGCCAGTATTGCTGCCAGGCTAGCCAAAAACCAAGAGACCCAGTACTTC. Its protein is CASIAARLAKNQETQYF.

The chain carries TRBV29-1 and TRBJ2-5; 8 bases fit TRBD2. Germline trimming cut 4 bases from V and 5 bases from J; bases unmatched to any gene: 3. This CDR3 has 12 amino acids. CDR1 is SQVTM, CDR2 ANQGSEA, per germline. CDR3 DNA: TGCAGCGTTGTTAGCGGGACGGAGACCCAGTACTTC. This codes for CSVVSGTETQYF.

This clonotype was seen a single time. The chain uses TRBV5-1 and TRBJ2-1, with no clear D. With the DNA end fitting TRBJ2-5 better, the J assignment may be wrong. CDR1 is SGHRS and CDR2 is YFSETQ in the germline V gene. The CDR3 is 14 residues long. The CDR3 DNA is TGCGCCAGCAGCTCGGGCCAACCACTAGAGACCCAGTACTTC. Amino acids: CASSSGQPLETQYF.

This sequence joins TRBV6-4 and TRBJ2-1; 11 nucleotides align to TRBD2. The V and J ends lost 0 bases and 10 bases, in that order; junction bases with no gene match: 5. The germline gives CDR1 MRHNA, CDR2 SNTAGT. CDR3 size: 15 residues. CDR3 amino acids: CASSDSFSGRAEQFF. DNA for the CDR3: TGTGCCAGCAGTGACTCTTTTAGCGGGAGGGCCGAGCAGTTCTTC.